The source of this TCR beta chain is a study of T-cell reconstitution after alpha-beta-depleted transplantation in children. At least ten counts were recorded for this clonotype. This CDR3 has 16 amino acids. Deletions cut 3 bases from V and 0 bases from J, with 16 bases between. Germline V gene data show CDR1 as DFQATT and CDR2 as SNEGSKA (reference sequence). Unique molecular identifiers were used in preparing the TCRbeta library. A single record per CDR3 protein comes from TCRdb applying MiXCR to the PCR reads. In the table there are some 640,000 distinct CDR3 sequences, around a sixth of which are singletons.

This TCR derives from a human donor who donated a stem cell graft to a child with acute myeloid leukemia. The material sequenced was PBMCs from the stem cell graft donor, taken from the stem cell graft. This rearrangement joins TRBV20-1 to TRBJ2-3; possibly TRBD1 for D (5 bases). Written as DNA, the CDR3 is TGCAGTGCTAGTCATGATGGGGCTAGGAGCACAGATACGCAGTATTTT. Its translation: CSASHDGARSTDTQYF.